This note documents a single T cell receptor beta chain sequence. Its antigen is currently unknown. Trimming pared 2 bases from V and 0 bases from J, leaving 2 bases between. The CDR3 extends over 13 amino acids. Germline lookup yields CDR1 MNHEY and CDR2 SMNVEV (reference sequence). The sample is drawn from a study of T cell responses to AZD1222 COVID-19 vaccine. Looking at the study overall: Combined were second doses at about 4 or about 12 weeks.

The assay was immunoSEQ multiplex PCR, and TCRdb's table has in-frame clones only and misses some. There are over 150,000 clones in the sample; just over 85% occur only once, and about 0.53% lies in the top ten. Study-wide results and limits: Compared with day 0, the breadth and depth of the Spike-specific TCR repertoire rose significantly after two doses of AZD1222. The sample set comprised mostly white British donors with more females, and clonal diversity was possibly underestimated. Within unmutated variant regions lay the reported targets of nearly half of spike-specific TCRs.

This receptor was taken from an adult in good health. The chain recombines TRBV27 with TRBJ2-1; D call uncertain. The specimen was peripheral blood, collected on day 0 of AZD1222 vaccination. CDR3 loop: CASSLNSYNEQFF. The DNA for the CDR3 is TGTGCCAGCAGTTTAAACTCCTACAATGAGCAGTTCTTC.